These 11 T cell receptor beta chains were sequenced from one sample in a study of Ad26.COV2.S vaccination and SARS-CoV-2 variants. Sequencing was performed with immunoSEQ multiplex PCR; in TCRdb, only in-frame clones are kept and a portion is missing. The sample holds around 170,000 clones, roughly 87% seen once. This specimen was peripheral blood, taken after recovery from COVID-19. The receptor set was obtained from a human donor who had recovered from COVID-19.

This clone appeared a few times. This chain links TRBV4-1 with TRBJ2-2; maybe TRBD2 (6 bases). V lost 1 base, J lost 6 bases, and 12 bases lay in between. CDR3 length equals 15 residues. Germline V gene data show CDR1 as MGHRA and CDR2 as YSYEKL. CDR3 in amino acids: CASSQVREFAGELFF. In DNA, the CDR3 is TGCGCCAGCAGCCAAGTACGGGAGTTCGCCGGGGAGCTGTTTTTT.

CDR3 protein: CAWRRDYRDTQYF. CDR3 nucleotides: TGTGCCTGGAGGAGGGACTACCGAGATACGCAGTATTTT. This chain uses TRBV30 with TRBJ2-3; 7 bases agree with TRBD2. The length of the CDR3 is 13 residues. CDR1 and CDR2 (germline): GTSNPN, SVGIG (reference sequence). With V trimmed by 3 bases and J by 5 bases, 5 bases remained unmatched.

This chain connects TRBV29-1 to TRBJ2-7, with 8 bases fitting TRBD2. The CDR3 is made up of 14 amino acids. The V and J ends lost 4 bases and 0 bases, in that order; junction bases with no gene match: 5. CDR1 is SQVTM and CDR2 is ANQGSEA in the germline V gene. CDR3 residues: CSVVSGRSSYEQYF. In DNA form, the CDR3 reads TGCAGCGTTGTAAGCGGGAGAAGCTCCTACGAGCAGTACTTC.

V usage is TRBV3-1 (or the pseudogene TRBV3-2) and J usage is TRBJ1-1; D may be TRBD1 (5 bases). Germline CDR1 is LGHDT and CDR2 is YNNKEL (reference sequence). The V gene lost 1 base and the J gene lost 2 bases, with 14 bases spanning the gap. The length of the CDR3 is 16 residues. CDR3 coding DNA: TGTGCCAGCAGCCAAGTCTCAACGGGGGAAAACACTGAAGCTTTCTTT. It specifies CASSQVSTGENTEAFF.

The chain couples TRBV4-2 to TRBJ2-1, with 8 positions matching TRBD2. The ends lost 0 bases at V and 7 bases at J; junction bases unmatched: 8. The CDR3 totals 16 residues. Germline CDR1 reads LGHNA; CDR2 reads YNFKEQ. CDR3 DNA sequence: TGTGCCAGCAGCCAAGAGGTTACGCGGGGGGCAAATGAGCAGTTCTTC. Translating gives CASSQEVTRGANEQFF.

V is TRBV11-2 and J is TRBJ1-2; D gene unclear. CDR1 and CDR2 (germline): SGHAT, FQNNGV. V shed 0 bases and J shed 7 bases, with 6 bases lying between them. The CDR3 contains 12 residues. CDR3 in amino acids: CASSLDWGGYTF. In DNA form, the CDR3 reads TGTGCCAGCAGCTTAGATTGGGGTGGCTACACCTTC.

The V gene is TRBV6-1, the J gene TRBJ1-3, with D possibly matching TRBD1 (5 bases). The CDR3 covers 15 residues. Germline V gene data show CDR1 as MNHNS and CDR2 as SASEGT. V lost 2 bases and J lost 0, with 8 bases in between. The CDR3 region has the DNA TGTGCCAGCAGTGAATCAGGGTTCTCTGGAAACACCATATATTTT. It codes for CASSESGFSGNTIYF.

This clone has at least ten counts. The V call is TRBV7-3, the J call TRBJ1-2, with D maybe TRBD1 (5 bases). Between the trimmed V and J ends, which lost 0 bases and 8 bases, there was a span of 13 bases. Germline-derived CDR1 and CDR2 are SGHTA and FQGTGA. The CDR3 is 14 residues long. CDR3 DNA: TGTGCCAGCAGCTTAACAGGGAGAGGGGACGGCTACACCTTC. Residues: CASSLTGRGDGYTF.

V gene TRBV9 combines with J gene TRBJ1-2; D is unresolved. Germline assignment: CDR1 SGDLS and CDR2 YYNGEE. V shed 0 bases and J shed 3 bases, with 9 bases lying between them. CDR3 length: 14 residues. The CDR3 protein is CASSVDVDDYGYTF. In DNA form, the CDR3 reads TGTGCCAGCAGCGTAGATGTCGACGACTATGGCTACACCTTC.

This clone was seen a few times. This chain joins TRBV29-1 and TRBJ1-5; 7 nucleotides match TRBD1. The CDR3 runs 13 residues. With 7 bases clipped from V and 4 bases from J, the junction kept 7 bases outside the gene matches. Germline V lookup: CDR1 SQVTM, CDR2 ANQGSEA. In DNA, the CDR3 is TGCAGCGCGGGAGGGGGCACGAATCAGCCCCAGCATTTT. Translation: CSAGGGTNQPQHF.

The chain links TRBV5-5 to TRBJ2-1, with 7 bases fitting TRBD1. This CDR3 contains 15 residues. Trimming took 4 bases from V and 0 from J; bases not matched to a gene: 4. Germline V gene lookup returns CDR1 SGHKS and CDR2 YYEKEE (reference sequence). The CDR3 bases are TGTGCCAGCAGCGGACAGGAGAGCTCCTACAATGAGCAGTTCTTC. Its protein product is CASSGQESSYNEQFF.